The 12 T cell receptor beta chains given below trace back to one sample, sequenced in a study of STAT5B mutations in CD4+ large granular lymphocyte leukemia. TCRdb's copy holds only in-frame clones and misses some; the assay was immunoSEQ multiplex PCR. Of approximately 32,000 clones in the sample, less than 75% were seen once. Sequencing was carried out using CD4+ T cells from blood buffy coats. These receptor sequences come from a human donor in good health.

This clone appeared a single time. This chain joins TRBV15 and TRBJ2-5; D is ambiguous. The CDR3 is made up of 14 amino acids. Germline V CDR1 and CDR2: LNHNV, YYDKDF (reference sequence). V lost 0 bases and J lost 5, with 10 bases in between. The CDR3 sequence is CATSRDPKWETQYF. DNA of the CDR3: TGTGCCACCAGCAGAGATCCGAAGTGGGAGACCCAGTACTTC. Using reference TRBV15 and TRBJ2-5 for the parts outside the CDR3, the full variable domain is DAMVIQNPRYQVTQFGKPVTLSCSQTLNHNVMYWYQQKSSQAPKLLFHYYDKDFNNEADTPDNFQSRRPNTSFCFLDIRSPGLGDTAMYLCATSRDPKWETQYFGPGTRLLVL.

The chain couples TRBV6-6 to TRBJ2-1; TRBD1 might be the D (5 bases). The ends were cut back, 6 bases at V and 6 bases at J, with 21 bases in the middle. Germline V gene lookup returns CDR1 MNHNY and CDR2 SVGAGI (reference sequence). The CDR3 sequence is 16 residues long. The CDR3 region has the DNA TGTGCCAGCAGCGACTGGTATGGTACAGGCATCAATGAGCAGTTCTTC. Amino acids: CASSDWYGTGINEQFF.

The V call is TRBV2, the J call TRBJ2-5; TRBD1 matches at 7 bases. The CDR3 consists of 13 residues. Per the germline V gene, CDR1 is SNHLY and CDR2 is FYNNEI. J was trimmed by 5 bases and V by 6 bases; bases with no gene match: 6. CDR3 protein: CASRVDRVETQYF. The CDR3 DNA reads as TGTGCCAGCAGAGTCGACAGGGTTGAGACCCAGTACTTC.

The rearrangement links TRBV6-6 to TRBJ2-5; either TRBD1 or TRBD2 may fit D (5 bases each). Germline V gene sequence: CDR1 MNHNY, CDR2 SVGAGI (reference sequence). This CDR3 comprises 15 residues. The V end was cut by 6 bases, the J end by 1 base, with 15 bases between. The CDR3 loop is CASSSRGAAQETQYF. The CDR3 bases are TGTGCCAGCAGCTCCCGGGGCGCGGCCCAAGAGACCCAGTACTTC.

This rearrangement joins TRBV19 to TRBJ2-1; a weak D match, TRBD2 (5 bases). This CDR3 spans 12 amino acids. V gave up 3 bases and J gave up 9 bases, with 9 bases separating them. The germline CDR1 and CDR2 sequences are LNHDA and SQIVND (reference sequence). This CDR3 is CASSMSRGEQFF. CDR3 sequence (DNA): TGTGCCAGTAGTATGTCTCGGGGTGAGCAGTTCTTC.

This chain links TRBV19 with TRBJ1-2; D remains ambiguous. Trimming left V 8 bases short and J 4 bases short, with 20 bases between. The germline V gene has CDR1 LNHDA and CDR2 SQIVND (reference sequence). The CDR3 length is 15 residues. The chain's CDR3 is CASAHPPEALYGYTF. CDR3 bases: TGTGCCAGTGCCCACCCACCGGAGGCCCTCTATGGCTACACCTTC.

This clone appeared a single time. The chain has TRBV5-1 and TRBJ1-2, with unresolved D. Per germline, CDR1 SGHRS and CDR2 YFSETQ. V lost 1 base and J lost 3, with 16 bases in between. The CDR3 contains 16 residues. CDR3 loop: CASSLIPDGSYYGYTF. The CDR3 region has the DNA TGCGCCAGCAGCTTGATCCCGGACGGATCTTACTATGGCTACACCTTC.

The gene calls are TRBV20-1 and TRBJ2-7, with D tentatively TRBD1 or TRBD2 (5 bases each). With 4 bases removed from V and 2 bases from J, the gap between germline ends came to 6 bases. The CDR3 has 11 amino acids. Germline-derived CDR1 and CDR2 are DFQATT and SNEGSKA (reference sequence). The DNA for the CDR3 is TGCAGTGCTAAGGGACCCTACGAGCAGTACTTC. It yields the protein CSAKGPYEQYF.

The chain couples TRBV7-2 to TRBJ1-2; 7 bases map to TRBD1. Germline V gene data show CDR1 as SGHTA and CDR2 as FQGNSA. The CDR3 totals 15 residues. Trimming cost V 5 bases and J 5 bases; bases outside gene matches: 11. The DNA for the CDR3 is TGTGCCAGCAGCACTTACTTCACAGGGGTATATGGCTACACCTTC. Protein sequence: CASSTYFTGVYGYTF.

CDR3 loop: CASSLATSGGAYDEQFF. In nucleotides, the CDR3 is TGCGCCAGCAGCTTGGCGACCAGCGGGGGGGCCTATGATGAGCAGTTCTTC. The chain is built from TRBV5-1 and TRBJ2-1; 10 bases fit TRBD2. The CDR3 totals 17 residues. J lost 8 bases, V lost 0 bases, and 11 bases had no gene match. The V gene's germline CDR1 is SGHRS and CDR2 YFSETQ.

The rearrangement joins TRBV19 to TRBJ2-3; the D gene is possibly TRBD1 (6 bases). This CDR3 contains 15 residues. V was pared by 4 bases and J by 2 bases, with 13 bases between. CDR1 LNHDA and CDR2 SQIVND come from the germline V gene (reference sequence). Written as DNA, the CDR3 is TGTGCCAGTAGTACCCAGGACAGTCACACAGATACGCAGTATTTT. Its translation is CASSTQDSHTDTQYF.

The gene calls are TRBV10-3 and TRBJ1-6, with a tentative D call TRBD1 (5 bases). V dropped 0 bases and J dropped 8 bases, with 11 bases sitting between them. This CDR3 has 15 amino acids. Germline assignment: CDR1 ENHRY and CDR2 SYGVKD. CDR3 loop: CAISESGRADSPLHF. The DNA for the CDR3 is TGTGCCATCAGTGAGTCGGGCAGGGCGGATTCACCCCTCCACTTT.